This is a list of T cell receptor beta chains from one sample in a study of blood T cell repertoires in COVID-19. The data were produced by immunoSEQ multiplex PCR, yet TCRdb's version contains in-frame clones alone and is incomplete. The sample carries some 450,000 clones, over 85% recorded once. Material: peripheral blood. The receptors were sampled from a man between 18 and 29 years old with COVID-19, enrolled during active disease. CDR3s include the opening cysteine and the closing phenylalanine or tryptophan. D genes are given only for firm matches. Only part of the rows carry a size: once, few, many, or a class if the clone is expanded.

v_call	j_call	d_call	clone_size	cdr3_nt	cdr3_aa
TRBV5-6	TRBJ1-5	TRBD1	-	TGTGCCAGCAGCTACCGACAGGGGGAGCCCCAGCATTTT	CASSYRQGEPQHF
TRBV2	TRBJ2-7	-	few	TGTGCCAGCAGTGACTCAGGGGTCTACGAGCAGTACTTC	CASSDSGVYEQYF
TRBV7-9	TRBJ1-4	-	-	TGTGCCAGCAGCCAGTCGGGGGGCTTTGAAAAACTGTTTTTT	CASSQSGGFEKLFF
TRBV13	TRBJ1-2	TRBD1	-	TGTGCCAGCAGCCCGGCGACGGGACAGGGGGACTATGGCTACACCTTC	CASSPATGQGDYGYTF
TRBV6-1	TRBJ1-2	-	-	TGTGCCAGCAGTGAAGCGGCCGAGACTTATGGCTACACCTTC	CASSEAAETYGYTF
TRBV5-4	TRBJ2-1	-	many	TGTGCCAGCAGGGACTCCACGAAGCAGTTCTTC	CASRDSTKQFF
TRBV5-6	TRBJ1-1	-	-	TGTGCCAGCAGCTTGGTTGGGGGACTAAACACTGAAGCTTTCTTT	CASSLVGGLNTEAFF
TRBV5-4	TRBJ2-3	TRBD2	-	TGTGCCAGCAGCTTGGCACTAGCGGGGGGTTCCACAGATACGCAGTATTTT	CASSLALAGGSTDTQYF
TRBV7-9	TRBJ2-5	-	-	TGTGCCAGCAGCTTAGGGGCAGGGCAAGAGACCCAGTACTTC	CASSLGAGQETQYF
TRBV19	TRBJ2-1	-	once	TGTGCCAGCCGTCTCGACGGGAGCTCCTACAATGAGCAGTTCTTC	CASRLDGSSYNEQFF
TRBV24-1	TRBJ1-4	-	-	TGTGCCACCAGTGACTCTTTCGGCGGAAAACTGTTTTTT	CATSDSFGGKLFF